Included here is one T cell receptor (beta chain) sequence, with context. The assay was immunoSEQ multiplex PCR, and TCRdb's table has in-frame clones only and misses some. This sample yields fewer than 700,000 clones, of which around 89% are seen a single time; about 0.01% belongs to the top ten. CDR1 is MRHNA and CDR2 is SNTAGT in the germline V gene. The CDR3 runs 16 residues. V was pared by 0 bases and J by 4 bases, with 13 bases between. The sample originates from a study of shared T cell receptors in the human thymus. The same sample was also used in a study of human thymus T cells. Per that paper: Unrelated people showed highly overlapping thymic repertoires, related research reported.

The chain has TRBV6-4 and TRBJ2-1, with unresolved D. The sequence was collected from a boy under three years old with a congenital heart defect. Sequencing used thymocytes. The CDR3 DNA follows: TGTGCCAGCAGTGACTCGAGGAGAGGTTATTACAATGAGCAGTTCTTC. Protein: CASSDSRRGYYNEQFF.